Listed below are T cell receptor beta chains from one sample, sequenced in a study of blood T cell repertoires in COVID-19. TCRdb's table, derived via immunoSEQ multiplex PCR, lists solely in-frame clones and lacks some. This table has 50,000 to 80,000 clones, about nine tenths appearing once. The sequenced material came from peripheral blood. All receptors come from an elderly woman with active COVID-19. Each CDR3 is given with its conserved first and last residue. Each record gives: CDR3 DNA, CDR3 protein, V gene, J gene, CDR3 length, clone size, D gene. A D gene is named only where the DNA matches it firmly. The size field is filled for only some rows; it gives once, few, many or a size class.

cdr3_nt: TGTGCCAGCAGCGTAGCTACGGCAGGGCGAGGCACCGGGGAGCTGTTTTTT
cdr3_aa: CASSVATAGRGTGELFF
v_call: TRBV9
j_call: TRBJ2-2
cdr3_length: 17
clone_size: -
d_call: -

cdr3_nt: TGCGCCAGCAGCTTGGCTGGCAGTGAACAGACCCAGTACTTC
cdr3_aa: CASSLAGSEQTQYF
v_call: TRBV5-1
j_call: TRBJ2-5
cdr3_length: 14
clone_size: -
d_call: -

cdr3_nt: TGTGCCAGCAGACCGGACGGACTAGGCGGCTACACCTTC
cdr3_aa: CASRPDGLGGYTF
v_call: TRBV28
j_call: TRBJ1-2
cdr3_length: 13
clone_size: once
d_call: -

cdr3_nt: TGCGCCAGCAGCCAGGGACAGGGAAGCGGCACAGATACGCAGTATTTT
cdr3_aa: CASSQGQGSGTDTQYF
v_call: TRBV4-1
j_call: TRBJ2-3
cdr3_length: 16
clone_size: -
d_call: TRBD1

cdr3_nt: TGTGCCAGCAGCCAAGATTGGCAGGGCCGGAGGTTCTTC
cdr3_aa: CASSQDWQGRRFF
v_call: TRBV14
j_call: TRBJ2-1
cdr3_length: 13
clone_size: -
d_call: -

cdr3_nt: TGTGCCAGCAGTTACGGGTCGGGACAGGGTCGGAATGAGCAGTTCTTC
cdr3_aa: CASSYGSGQGRNEQFF
v_call: TRBV6-5
j_call: TRBJ2-1
cdr3_length: 16
clone_size: -
d_call: TRBD1

cdr3_nt: TGCGCCAGCAGCTTGGCCGACGGAGGCACAGATACGCAGTATTTT
cdr3_aa: CASSLADGGTDTQYF
v_call: TRBV5-1
j_call: TRBJ2-3
cdr3_length: 15
clone_size: -
d_call: -

cdr3_nt: TGTGCCAGCTCACAAGGACAGGTTACAGATACGCAGTATTTT
cdr3_aa: CASSQGQVTDTQYF
v_call: TRBV18
j_call: TRBJ2-3
cdr3_length: 14
clone_size: -
d_call: TRBD1

cdr3_nt: TGTGCCATCAGTGAAAGGGACAGGGACACAGATACGCAGTATTTT
cdr3_aa: CAISERDRDTDTQYF
v_call: TRBV10-3
j_call: TRBJ2-3
cdr3_length: 15
clone_size: -
d_call: TRBD1

cdr3_nt: TGTGCCAGCGGGTCCGGGACTAGCGGGAGGAATGAGCAGTTCTTC
cdr3_aa: CASGSGTSGRNEQFF
v_call: TRBV5-4
j_call: TRBJ2-1
cdr3_length: 15
clone_size: -
d_call: TRBD2

cdr3_nt: TGTGCCAGCAGCTTAGGGAGGGCGGCGGGGCCCCAACGAGATACGCAGTATTTT
cdr3_aa: CASSLGRAAGPQRDTQYF
v_call: TRBV11-2
j_call: TRBJ2-3
cdr3_length: 18
clone_size: -
d_call: -

cdr3_nt: TGCGCCAGCAGCTTGGGCTCGGGAGCCAATCAGCCCCAGCATTTT
cdr3_aa: CASSLGSGANQPQHF
v_call: TRBV5-1
j_call: TRBJ1-5
cdr3_length: 15
clone_size: -
d_call: -

cdr3_nt: TGCGCCAGCAGCTTGGAGGCGGGAGCGGCGCTGTGGGAGCTGTTTTTT
cdr3_aa: CASSLEAGAALWELFF
v_call: TRBV5-1
j_call: TRBJ2-2
cdr3_length: 16
clone_size: -
d_call: TRBD2

cdr3_nt: TGTGCCACCACCCCGGAGGGCCTGGGAGCAACTAATGAAAAACTGTTTTTT
cdr3_aa: CATTPEGLGATNEKLFF
v_call: TRBV2
j_call: TRBJ1-4
cdr3_length: 17
clone_size: -
d_call: -

cdr3_nt: TGTGCCAGCAGCCTCGCAGGGGGCAGACGAGATACGCAGTATTTT
cdr3_aa: CASSLAGGRRDTQYF
v_call: TRBV5-6
j_call: TRBJ2-3
cdr3_length: 15
clone_size: -
d_call: TRBD1

cdr3_nt: TGTGCCAGCAGCCCGACTAGCGGGGGCCACTACAATGAGCAGTTCTTC
cdr3_aa: CASSPTSGGHYNEQFF
v_call: TRBV7-2
j_call: TRBJ2-1
cdr3_length: 16
clone_size: -
d_call: TRBD2

cdr3_nt: TGCAGTGCTAGTAGCGGGTCGGCGGGGGATGAGCAGTTCTTC
cdr3_aa: CSASSGSAGDEQFF
v_call: TRBV20-1
j_call: TRBJ2-1
cdr3_length: 14
clone_size: -
d_call: TRBD2

cdr3_nt: TGTGCCAGCAGGGACGGGACAGCGATCTCCTACGAGCAGTACTTC
cdr3_aa: CASRDGTAISYEQYF
v_call: TRBV6-5
j_call: TRBJ2-7
cdr3_length: 15
clone_size: -
d_call: TRBD1

cdr3_nt: TGTGCCAGCCGTCCGGGACTAGCCGTAAATGAGCAGTTCTTC
cdr3_aa: CASRPGLAVNEQFF
v_call: TRBV2
j_call: TRBJ2-1
cdr3_length: 14
clone_size: -
d_call: TRBD2

cdr3_nt: TGTGCCAGCAGTTCCCAGGGGAACTATGGCTACACCTTC
cdr3_aa: CASSSQGNYGYTF
v_call: TRBV2
j_call: TRBJ1-2
cdr3_length: 13
clone_size: few
d_call: -

cdr3_nt: TGTGCCACGGAAACGGGACACAACAACAATGAGCAGTTCTTC
cdr3_aa: CATETGHNNNEQFF
v_call: TRBV24-1
j_call: TRBJ2-1
cdr3_length: 14
clone_size: -
d_call: -

cdr3_nt: TGTGCCAGCAGTGCTACTGGGGGCGGTGGTGAAAAACTGTTTTTT
cdr3_aa: CASSATGGGGEKLFF
v_call: TRBV2
j_call: TRBJ1-4
cdr3_length: 15
clone_size: -
d_call: -

cdr3_nt: TGTGCCATCAGTACAGGTCCGGACGCCGGGGAGCTGTTTTTT
cdr3_aa: CAISTGPDAGELFF
v_call: TRBV10-3
j_call: TRBJ2-2
cdr3_length: 14
clone_size: -
d_call: -

cdr3_nt: TGTGCCACCAGTAATTACCGGGACAGCCAACTTGGGGAGGATGGCTACACCTTC
cdr3_aa: CATSNYRDSQLGEDGYTF
v_call: TRBV24-1
j_call: TRBJ1-2
cdr3_length: 18
clone_size: -
d_call: TRBD1

cdr3_nt: TGTGCCAGCAGCTTATTCGACAGGGGGCTCGGTGGCTACACCTTC
cdr3_aa: CASSLFDRGLGGYTF
v_call: TRBV7-8
j_call: TRBJ1-2
cdr3_length: 15
clone_size: -
d_call: TRBD1

cdr3_nt: TGTGCCAGCAGTGGGAGTCGTAACTATGGCTACACCTTC
cdr3_aa: CASSGSRNYGYTF
v_call: TRBV2
j_call: TRBJ1-2
cdr3_length: 13
clone_size: -
d_call: -

cdr3_nt: TGTGCCAGCAGGGGCGACAGGGGGCGATGGTACATTCAGTACTTC
cdr3_aa: CASRGDRGRWYIQYF
v_call: TRBV6-5
j_call: TRBJ2-4
cdr3_length: 15
clone_size: -
d_call: TRBD1